This is a list of T cell receptor beta chains from one sample in a study of blood T cell repertoires in COVID-19. TCRdb's table, derived via immunoSEQ multiplex PCR, lists solely in-frame clones and lacks some. Of around 140,000 clones in the sample, around 83% are singletons; the top ten hold roughly 10%. Sequenced: peripheral blood. The receptor set was obtained from a man in his fifties or sixties with active or convalescent COVID-19. Each CDR3 is given with its conserved first and last residue. D genes are given only for firm matches. Clone size is not always given. Where it is, it says once, few, many or a class for expanded clones.

>TRBJ2-5|TRBD2|TRBV4-3|NA
TGCGCCAGCAGCCAAGCTAATAGCGGGAGAGAGACCCAGTACTTC
CASSQANSGRETQYF
>TRBJ1-4|NA|TRBV28|once
TGTGCCAGCACGACAGCAACTAATGAAAAACTGTTTTTT
CASTTATNEKLFF
>TRBJ1-1|TRBD1|TRBV19|NA
TGTGCCAGTAGACAGGGGGACACTGAAGCTTTCTTT
CASRQGDTEAFF
>TRBJ2-1|NA|TRBV5-1|NA
TGCGCCAGCAGCTGGGGCATAGTAGACGAGCAGTTCTTC
CASSWGIVDEQFF
>TRBJ1-2|NA|TRBV4-3|NA
TGCGCCAGCAGCCAAGACTGGGGCGCAAACTATGGCTACACCTTC
CASSQDWGANYGYTF
>TRBJ1-1|TRBD1|TRBV28|NA
TGTGCCAGCCGGACAGGGGGCACTGAAGCTTTCTTT
CASRTGGTEAFF
>TRBJ1-2|NA|TRBV6-5|once
TGTGCCAGCGGAGTAGCCACGGAATATGGCTACACCTTC
CASGVATEYGYTF
>TRBJ1-2|NA|TRBV7-9|NA
TGTGCCAGCAGCTTCACTGCTCTAGGCTACACCTTC
CASSFTALGYTF
>TRBJ2-3|TRBD2|TRBV6-2/TRBV6-3|once
TGTGCCAGCAGTTGGGCGGGAGTTGGCACAGATACGCAGTATTTT
CASSWAGVGTDTQYF
>TRBJ1-2|TRBD1|TRBV30|NA
TGTGCCTGGAATCCCCAGCAGGGGGCGAGTCGCTACACCTTC
CAWNPQQGASRYTF
>TRBJ2-7|TRBD2|TRBV11-3|NA
TGTGCCAGCAGCTCGGGACTAGCGGGGGGCCGCTCCTACGAGCAGTACTTT
CASSSGLAGGRSYEQYF
>TRBJ1-2|NA|TRBV4-1|NA
TGCGCCAGCAGCCAAAAGGGGATATTGAAAGATGGCTACACCTTC
CASSQKGILKDGYTF
>TRBJ1-1|NA|TRBV6-5|NA
TGTGCCAGCACCTTGGACAGCTTGAACACTGAAGCTTTCTTT
CASTLDSLNTEAFF
>TRBJ2-4|TRBD1|TRBV27|NA
TGTGCCAGCAGTGCTACAGGGGTCGCCAAAAACATTCAGTACTTC
CASSATGVAKNIQYF
>TRBJ1-2|NA|TRBV11-3|NA
TGTGCCAGCAGCTATACAGACTATGGCTACACCTTC
CASSYTDYGYTF
>TRBJ1-2|NA|TRBV4-1|few
TGCGCCAGCAGCCAAGAGTCCTTGCAGGGTTCCTATGGCTACACCTTC
CASSQESLQGSYGYTF
>TRBJ2-6|TRBD2|TRBV5-8|NA
TGTGCCAGCAGCTTGTTAACTCTGGGAGGGTATATCTCTGGGGCCAACGTCCTGACTTTC
CASSLLTLGGYISGANVLTF
>TRBJ1-2|NA|TRBV6-5|NA
TGTGCCAGCAGTTACTCGAAAGGGGGAGAGGGGTATGGCTACACCTTC
CASSYSKGGEGYGYTF
>TRBJ1-2|NA|TRBV7-9|NA
TGTGCCAGCAGCCTTGACAGTTCGCTTAACTATGGCTACACCTTC
CASSLDSSLNYGYTF
>TRBJ1-5|NA|TRBV19|NA
TGTGCCAGTAGTATATGGCACAGGGATGCTCAGCCCCAGCATTTT
CASSIWHRDAQPQHF
>TRBJ1-2|NA|TRBV6-5|NA
TGTGCCAGCAGTTACAACACATATGGCTACACCTTC
CASSYNTYGYTF
>TRBJ1-5|NA|TRBV3-1/TRBV3-2|NA
TGTGCCAGCAGCCAAGATCCTTCGAGACAGCCCCAGCATTTT
CASSQDPSRQPQHF
>TRBJ1-1|NA|TRBV7-2|NA
TGTGCCAGCAGCTTAGAGGGGCAGGTGAACACTGAAGCTTTCTTT
CASSLEGQVNTEAFF